This T cell receptor (beta chain) was obtained from a study of T-cell memory formation after mild COVID-19 (dated by TCRdb to about 2021). Notes on the research overall: Most TCR sequence clusters were specific to one of the two donors. T-cell clones expanding and contracting after mild COVID-19 in two donors were tracked by longitudinal TCRalpha and TCRbeta repertoire sequencing. The cohort comprised two young, previously healthy adult volunteers, one female and one male. Broader findings and caveats from the paper: The detection of some responding clones in pre-infection memory suggests that pre-existing cross-reactive memory T cells joined the SARS-CoV-2 response. SARS-CoV-2 specificity was not confirmed for the second-wave clones peaking on day 37. Contracting CD4+ clones appeared mostly in the CM and EM memory subsets, whereas CD8+ clones were enriched in EMRA. Clones that contracted from day 15 to 85 showed balanced CD4/CD8 phenotypes, whereas a second wave of clones that expanded from day 15 to 37 leaned towards CD4+. The study included only a couple of mild cases, and larger cohorts that include severe cases with pre-infection samples were judged to be necessary.

The run used an Illumina NovaSeq 6000. TCRalpha and TCRbeta cDNA libraries were built by 5'RACE with constant-segment primers, adding sample barcodes and unique molecular identifiers. Trizol reagent was used to extract RNA from every sample. Libraries were amplified in two PCR steps, with a second sample barcode and Illumina TruSeq adapters added in the second step. Sequencing of libraries was performed on an Illumina NovaSeq with 2 x 150 bp paired-end reads. As for how the authors treated the data: The reads were demultiplexed and collapsed into UMI-guided consensus sequences using migec v1.2.7. Using mixcr v2.1.11, the UMI consensuses were aligned to TRA and TRB V and J templates and assembled into clonotypes. A clonotype was counted as expanded or contracted only if both edgeR and NoisET called the change significant, with noise models trained on biological replicates. For edgeR calls, a false discovery rate-adjusted p below 0.01 and a log2 fold-change threshold of 1 were applied. As an exploratory analysis of dynamics, max-normalized trajectories of the 1000 most abundant clonotypes were examined by PCA with hierarchical clustering. Separately sequenced CD4+ and CD8+ repertoires were used to assign a CD4 or CD8 phenotype to each responding clone. In TCRdb, the public reads were trimmed at Q25 with fastp and aligned with MiXCR, with productive beta chains retained. Rows are combined by CDR3 protein, so each entry shows the most common genes and DNA. The V and J calls here are based on TCRdb, not the publication. This sample has 450,000 to 700,000 distinct CDR3 sequences in its table, and roughly 18% of those were observed once. Approximately 12% of the sample goes to the ten largest clones.

Ficoll-Paque density gradient centrifugation was the method used to isolate PBMCs. This clonotype has ten or more counts. It lacks a known antigen. Per-base quality was not reported, and no clone a single base away is much larger than it. The germline V gene supplies CDR1 ENHRY and CDR2 SYGVKD. The V end gives up 6 bases and the J end 1 base, leaving 3 bases in the junction not matched to a gene. The CDR3 sequence holds 14 residues, the cysteine and phenylalanine included. Only CDR3 DNA remains: 42 bases, in frame from the first base. Material for sequencing was PBMCs or a T cell subset sorted from them (not recorded which). This sequence was found in an adult woman who had mild COVID-19 (a few samples of this study predate the infection). The sample titles of this study are shuffled in the database, so cell type and time point are left out; the donor was told from shared clones. The rearrangement joined TRBV10-3 to TRBJ1-1; 9 of the junction bases match TRBD1. The CDR3 protein: CAIRGQGRNTEAFF. Here is the DNA: TGTGCCATCAGGGGACAGGGAAGGAACACTGAAGCTTTCTTT.